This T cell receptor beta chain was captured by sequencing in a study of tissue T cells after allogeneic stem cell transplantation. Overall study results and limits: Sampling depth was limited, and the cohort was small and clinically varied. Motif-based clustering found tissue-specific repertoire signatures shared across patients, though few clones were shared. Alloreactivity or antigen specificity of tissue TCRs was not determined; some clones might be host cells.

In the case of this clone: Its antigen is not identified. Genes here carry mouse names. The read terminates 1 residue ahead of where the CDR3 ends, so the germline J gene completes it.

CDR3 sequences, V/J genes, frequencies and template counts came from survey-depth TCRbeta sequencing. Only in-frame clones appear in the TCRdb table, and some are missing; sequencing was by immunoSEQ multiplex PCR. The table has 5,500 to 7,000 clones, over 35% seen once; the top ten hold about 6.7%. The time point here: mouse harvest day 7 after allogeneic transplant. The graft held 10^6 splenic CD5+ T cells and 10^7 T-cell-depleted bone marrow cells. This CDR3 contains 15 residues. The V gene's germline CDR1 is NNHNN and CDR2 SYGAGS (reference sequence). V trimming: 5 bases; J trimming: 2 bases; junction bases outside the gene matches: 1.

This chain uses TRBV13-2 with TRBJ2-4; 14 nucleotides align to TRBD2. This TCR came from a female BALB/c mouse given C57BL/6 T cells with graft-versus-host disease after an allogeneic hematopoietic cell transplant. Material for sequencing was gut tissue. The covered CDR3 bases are TGTGCCAGCGGGGGACTGGGGGGGCTTCAAAACACCTTGTAC. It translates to CASGGLGGLQNTLY. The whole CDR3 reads CASGGLGGLQNTLYF.